Given below is one T cell receptor beta chain in context. This sample was taken from a study of cytomegalovirus exposure and HLA in healthy donors. Profiling relied on immunoSEQ multiplex PCR, and the TCRdb table lists in-frame clones only, not all of them. The table has roughly 190,000 clones, roughly 86% seen once; the top ten hold 7.2%. The CDR3 sequence is 16 residues long. Germline lookup yields CDR1 SGDLS and CDR2 YYNGEE. The V gene lost 3 bases and the J gene lost 0 bases, with 13 bases spanning the gap. Sequencing used PBMCs. V usage is TRBV9 and J usage is TRBJ2-1; D not certain. This receptor was obtained from a man in his thirties or forties in good health and CMV-seropositive. DNA for the CDR3: TGTGCCAGCAGCGCCGAGTGGGTCCGCTCCTACAATGAGCAGTTCTTC. Translating it yields CASSAEWVRSYNEQFF.